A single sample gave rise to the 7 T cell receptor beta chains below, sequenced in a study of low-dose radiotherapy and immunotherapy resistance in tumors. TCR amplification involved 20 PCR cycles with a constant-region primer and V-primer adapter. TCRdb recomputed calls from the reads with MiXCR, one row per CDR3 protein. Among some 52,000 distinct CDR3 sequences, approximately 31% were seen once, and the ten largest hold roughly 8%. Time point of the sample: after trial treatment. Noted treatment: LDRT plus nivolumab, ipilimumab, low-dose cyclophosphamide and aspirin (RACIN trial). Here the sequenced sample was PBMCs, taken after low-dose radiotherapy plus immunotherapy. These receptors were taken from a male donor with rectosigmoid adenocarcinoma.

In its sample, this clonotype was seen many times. CDR3 sequence reads: CASSLVRGIYEQYF. As DNA, the CDR3 is TGTGCCAGCAGCCTGGTGCGGGGAATCTACGAGCAGTACTTC. The chain has TRBV7-8 and TRBJ2-7; D may be TRBD2 (6 bases). Per the germline V gene, CDR1 is SGHVS and CDR2 is FQNEAQ. The CDR3 is made up of 14 amino acids. V gave up 5 bases and J gave up 3 bases, with 14 bases separating them.

CDR3 region: CATSGHSSGFNEQFF. DNA of the CDR3: TGTGCCACCAGTGGCCATAGTTCAGGGTTCAATGAGCAGTTCTTC. The chain has TRBV24-1 and TRBJ2-1; tentative D call: TRBD1 (5 bases). Per germline, CDR1 KGHDR and CDR2 SFDVKD. Trimming removed 5 bases from V and 6 bases from J, with 16 bases in between. This CDR3 contains 15 residues.

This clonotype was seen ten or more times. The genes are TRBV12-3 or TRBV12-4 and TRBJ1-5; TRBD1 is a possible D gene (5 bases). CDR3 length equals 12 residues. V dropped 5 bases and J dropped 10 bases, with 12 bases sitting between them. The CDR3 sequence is CASSLEGSPQHF. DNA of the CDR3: TGTGCCAGCAGTCTCGAGGGGTCACCCCAGCATTTT.

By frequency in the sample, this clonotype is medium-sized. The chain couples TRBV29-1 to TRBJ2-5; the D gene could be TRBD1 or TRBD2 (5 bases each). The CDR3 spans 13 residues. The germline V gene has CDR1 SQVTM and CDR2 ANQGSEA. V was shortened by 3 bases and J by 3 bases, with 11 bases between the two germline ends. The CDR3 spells CSVDGTAEETQYF. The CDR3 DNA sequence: TGCAGCGTTGACGGGACGGCCGAAGAGACCCAGTACTTC.

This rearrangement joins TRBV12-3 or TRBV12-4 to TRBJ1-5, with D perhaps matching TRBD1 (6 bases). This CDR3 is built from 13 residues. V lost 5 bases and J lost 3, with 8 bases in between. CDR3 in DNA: TGTGCCAGCAGTGCAGGGGACAATCAGCCCCAGCATTTT. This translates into CASSAGDNQPQHF.

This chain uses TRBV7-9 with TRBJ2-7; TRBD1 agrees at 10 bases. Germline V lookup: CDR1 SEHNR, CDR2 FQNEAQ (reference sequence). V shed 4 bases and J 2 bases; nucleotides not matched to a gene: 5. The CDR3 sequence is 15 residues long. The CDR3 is CASSSGTGDPYEQYF. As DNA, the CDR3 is TGTGCCAGCAGCTCCGGGACAGGGGACCCCTACGAGCAGTACTTC.

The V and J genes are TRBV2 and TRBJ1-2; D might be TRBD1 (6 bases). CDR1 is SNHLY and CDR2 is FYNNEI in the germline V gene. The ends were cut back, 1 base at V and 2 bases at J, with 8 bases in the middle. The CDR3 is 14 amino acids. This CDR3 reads CASSEGGGNYGYTF. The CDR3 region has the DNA TGTGCCAGCAGTGAAGGAGGGGGGAACTATGGCTACACCTTC.